Listed below are T cell receptor beta chains from one sample, sequenced in a study of cytomegalovirus exposure and HLA in healthy donors. The protocol was immunoSEQ multiplex PCR, while the TCRdb copy is restricted to in-frame clones and leaves out a portion. Seen here are approximately 95,000 clones, just under 80% observed once, and the top ten hold roughly 4%. The sequencing input was PBMCs. These receptors originate from a woman aged 40 to 49 in good health and CMV-seropositive. Each CDR3 is given with its conserved first and last residue. A D gene is named only where the DNA matches it firmly. A row's size may be missing; if present it is once, few, many or a size class.

size	D	V	J	DNA	CDR3
-	TRBD2	TRBV7-6	TRBJ2-7	TGTGCCAGCAGCTTAGTCCCAGCGGGATTTCCCTACGAGCAGTACTTC	CASSLVPAGFPYEQYF
-	-	TRBV10-3	TRBJ2-7	TGTGCCATCAGTGCTCGGGGGTACGAGCAGTACTTC	CAISARGYEQYF
-	-	TRBV15	TRBJ2-1	TGTGCCACCAGCAGAGAGCTTCACAGGGAGCAGGGTGAGCAGTTCTTC	CATSRELHREQGEQFF
-	TRBD1	TRBV25-1	TRBJ1-5	TGTGCCAGCAGTGCAGGGACAGGGACCCAGCCCCAGCATTTT	CASSAGTGTQPQHF
-	TRBD2	TRBV4-2	TRBJ2-3	TGTGCCAGCAGCCAAGTAGGACTAGCGGGGACAGATACGCAGTATTTT	CASSQVGLAGTDTQYF
-	TRBD1	TRBV2	TRBJ1-2	TGTGCCAGCCGCTGGACAGGGGAAGGGGCTGGCTACACCTTC	CASRWTGEGAGYTF
few	-	TRBV19	TRBJ2-5	TGTGCCAGTAGTCACAGCCAAGAGACCCAGTACTTC	CASSHSQETQYF
-	-	TRBV6-5	TRBJ1-1	TGTGCCAGCAGGGAAGACGGGGGTGAAGCTTTCTTT	CASREDGGEAFF
few	-	TRBV30	TRBJ1-1	TGTGCCTGGTCGGTGATGAACACTGAAGCTTTCTTT	CAWSVMNTEAFF
-	-	TRBV2	TRBJ2-7	TGTGCCAGCAGTGCCACCTACGAGCAGTACTTC	CASSATYEQYF
few	-	TRBV6-5	TRBJ2-6	TGTGCCAGCAGTCCGCAGGCCACTGGGGCCAACGTCCTGACTTTC	CASSPQATGANVLTF
-	TRBD1	TRBV28	TRBJ1-5	TGTGCCAGCAGCCCCCCCGGCCCAGGGGGCGAACAGCCCCAGCATTTT	CASSPPGPGGEQPQHF
few	TRBD1	TRBV25-1	TRBJ1-1	TGTGCCAGCAGTGAAAGGGGGCCAGAAGCTTTCTTT	CASSERGPEAFF
-	TRBD2	TRBV7-6	TRBJ2-7	TGTGCCAGCAGCTTAGCCACATCACTAGCGGGAGGTTACGAGCAGTACTTC	CASSLATSLAGGYEQYF
-	-	TRBV28	TRBJ1-4	TGTGCCAGCACCCAAATCATTACAGGGCTAGCTAATGAAAAACTGTTTTTT	CASTQIITGLANEKLFF
-	TRBD1	TRBV2	TRBJ1-6	TGTGCCAGCACTAGGACAGGGGAAGAATCCCTCCACTTT	CASTRTGEESLHF
-	TRBD1	TRBV7-6	TRBJ1-4	TGTGCCAGCAGCTTAGTGGGACAGGGAGAGAAACTGTTTTTT	CASSLVGQGEKLFF
-	TRBD2	TRBV5-1	TRBJ2-1	TGCGCCAGCAGCTTGGCAGGGACTAGCGGGATGAATGAGCAGTTCTTC	CASSLAGTSGMNEQFF
once	TRBD2	TRBV4-2	TRBJ2-1	TGTGCCAGCAGCCACAAAGCCGGACTAGCGGGAATAAATGAGCAGTTCTTC	CASSHKAGLAGINEQFF
-	-	TRBV6-1	TRBJ1-2	TGTGCCAGCAGAGAAAATGATGGTGGCGGCTACACCTTC	CASRENDGGGYTF
-	-	TRBV6-4	TRBJ1-4	TGTGCCAGCAGCCCTTCTCCGGGACACCCGGAAAAACTGTTTTTT	CASSPSPGHPEKLFF
few	-	TRBV5-1	TRBJ1-5	TGCGCCAGCAGCCCATTTATGGGCCCGAATCAGCCCCAGCATTTT	CASSPFMGPNQPQHF
-	TRBD2	TRBV7-9	TRBJ2-1	TGTGCCAGCAGCTTCGGCGGGAGGGACCCATTCTACAATGAGCAGTTCTTC	CASSFGGRDPFYNEQFF
-	-	TRBV4-1	TRBJ2-7	TGCGCCAGCAGCCGGACTCCCCTAGCTTACGAGCAGTACTTC	CASSRTPLAYEQYF
-	-	TRBV27	TRBJ1-1	TGTGCCAGCATTTCTATCCTACAGGGCCCCCAGGAAGCTTTCTTT	CASISILQGPQEAFF
-	-	TRBV14	TRBJ2-5	TGTGCCAGCAGCCAAGATCAGGGGGGCTTCCAAGAGACCCAGTACTTC	CASSQDQGGFQETQYF
-	-	TRBV13	TRBJ1-2	TGTGCCAGCAGCCCCCTTAATACCGATCGGTACACCTTC	CASSPLNTDRYTF
-	-	TRBV5-4	TRBJ1-2	TGTGCCAGCAATATGGGGGGGTTGTCCTATGGCTACACCTTC	CASNMGGLSYGYTF
-	TRBD2	TRBV5-1	TRBJ2-2	TGCGCCAGCAGCGAGCTAGCGGGAGGGCCCCAGGGAACCGGGGAGCTGTTTTTT	CASSELAGGPQGTGELFF
once	-	TRBV5-1	TRBJ1-3	TGCGCCAGCAGGGCAGGGGCAGGGATGAGAAACACCATATATTTT	CASRAGAGMRNTIYF
-	-	TRBV7-2	TRBJ2-3	TGTGCCACTCCACTAGATTGGGGCACAGATACGCAGTATTTT	CATPLDWGTDTQYF
-	-	TRBV9	TRBJ2-3	TGTGCCAGCAGCGTAGCGACAGGCACAGATACGCAGTATTTT	CASSVATGTDTQYF
-	TRBD2	TRBV5-1	TRBJ2-1	TGCGCCAGCAGCTTAGCGAGGGAGGGTGAGCAGTTCTTC	CASSLAREGEQFF
few	TRBD1	TRBV27	TRBJ1-1	TGTGCCAGCAGTCTGTACAGGGGGCCGAACACTGAAGCTTTCTTT	CASSLYRGPNTEAFF
-	-	TRBV28	TRBJ2-1	TGTGCCAGCAGTTCCCGCGGTCCCAAATACAATGAGCAGTTCTTC	CASSSRGPKYNEQFF